This T cell receptor beta chain was sequenced during a study of cytomegalovirus exposure and HLA in healthy donors. Trimming stripped 5 bases from V and 0 bases from J, with 13 bases between. Germline V CDR1 and CDR2: LNHDA, SQIVND (reference sequence). The CDR3 contains 16 residues. The PCR made use of 60 Vbeta and 13 Jbeta primers. Assay: immunoSEQ multiplex PCR; the TCRdb copy retains only in-frame clones and omits some. Among about 190,000 clones listed, over 70% were seen once. With respect to this clone: Its target is not known.

Study results and limitations: A previous analysis found most TCR beta V segments productive roughly 87% or roughly 30% of the time. Upon later analysis, HLA-associated TCR beta chains proved more clonally expanded than other, equally common chains.

Healthy donors of bone marrow made up the group. The genes are TRBV19 and TRBJ1-4; perhaps TRBD1 as D (6 bases). Sequences were obtained from PBMCs. This clonotype originated in a woman aged 18-35 years in good health and CMV-seronegative. Written as DNA, the CDR3 is TGTGCCAGTAGTGTAGGGACAATAGCAACTAATGAAAAACTGTTTTTT. This encodes CASSVGTIATNEKLFF.